This T cell receptor beta chain was identified during a study of graft-versus-host responses after intestinal transplantation. Whole-study context: Each recipient received a multivisceral, liver-intestinal, or isolated intestinal graft. Anti-thymocyte globulin served as induction for all recipients, who then took tacrolimus and steroids for about 3 years. General study results and limits: GvH clones surfaced in recipient marrow, some emerging earlier in ileum or blood. With peak circulating GvH clone levels came an association with early post-transplant HvG declines.

Concerning this clone: The antigen remains unidentified.

TCRdb keeps only in-frame clones here, not all; method: immunoSEQ multiplex PCR. In the table there are some 15,000 clones, approximately 96% of which are singletons. Germline V gene data show CDR1 as SGHRS and CDR2 as YFSETQ. Trimming took 4 bases from V and 4 from J, leaving 5 bases between them. The CDR3 length is 11 residues. Sequencing was performed on PBMCs, taken 9 days after transplant. This chain links TRBV5-1 with TRBJ1-1; D unclear. This clonotype was sampled from a human patient who received an intestinal transplant, so some T cells may come from the graft donor. The CDR3 DNA reads as TGCGCCAGCAGCGTGGGCACTGAAGCTTTCTTT. It translates to CASSVGTEAFF.